These 31 T cell receptor beta chains share one sample of origin, sequenced in a study of blood T cell repertoires in COVID-19. This table comes from immunoSEQ multiplex PCR, and its TCRdb copy is limited to in-frame clones, with some not included. This sample yields a few hundred thousand clones, of which roughly 88% are seen a single time; more than 7.5% belongs to the top ten. The sample was peripheral blood. These receptors all stem from a man aged 18 to 29 with active or convalescent COVID-19.

The V gene is TRBV7-9, the J gene TRBJ1-3, with D possibly being TRBD1 (5 bases). This CDR3 spans 16 amino acids. The V end lost 5 bases, the J end lost 2 bases, and 16 bases lay between the germline ends. CDR1 is SEHNR, CDR2 FQNEAQ, per germline (reference sequence). CDR3 coding DNA: TGTGCCAGCAGCCAAGAAGGGGTTTATGCTGGAAACACCATATATTTT. Protein product: CASSQEGVYAGNTIYF.

The chain joins TRBV29-1 to TRBJ2-7; 10 bases map to TRBD1. The ends lost 6 bases at V and 2 bases at J; junction bases unmatched: 7. This CDR3 is built from 14 residues. Germline-derived CDR1 and CDR2 are SQVTM and ANQGSEA. The CDR3 sequence is CSVNLGQGAYEQYF. Here the CDR3 DNA reads TGCAGCGTGAACCTAGGACAGGGGGCCTACGAGCAGTACTTC.

As DNA, the CDR3 is TGTGCCAGCAGCTGGGACAGGGTGGTTTCACCCCTCCACTTT. It translates to CASSWDRVVSPLHF. The chain joins TRBV13 to TRBJ1-6; 9 bases agree with TRBD1. The V gene's germline CDR1 is PRHDT and CDR2 FYEKMQ (reference sequence). This CDR3 comprises 14 residues. The ends lost 4 bases at V and 9 bases at J; junction bases unmatched: 4.

This clone appeared a single time. The genes are TRBV19 and TRBJ2-1, with D perhaps matching TRBD2 (5 bases). The germline gives CDR1 LNHDA, CDR2 SQIVND (reference sequence). Trimming cost V 2 bases and J 2 bases, with 10 bases left between them. The CDR3 spans 15 residues. The CDR3 bases are TGTGCCAGTAGTATATCAGCGGTTACCTACAATGAGCAGTTCTTC. Protein product: CASSISAVTYNEQFF.

The chain joins TRBV11-3 to TRBJ2-3, with a possible D match to TRBD2 (5 bases). V gave up 5 bases and J gave up 4 bases, with 13 bases separating them. There are 14 residues in the CDR3. Germline V gene lookup returns CDR1 SGHNT and CDR2 YENEEA. The CDR3 is CASSTHAGADTQYF. CDR3 DNA: TGTGCCAGCAGCACCCATGCGGGCGCAGATACGCAGTATTTT.

The chain is built from TRBV6-5 and TRBJ1-2; 9 nucleotides agree with TRBD1. J lost 2 bases, V lost 6 bases, and 4 bases had no gene match. In germline, CDR1 is MNHEY, CDR2 SVGAGI. The CDR3 is 14 residues long. As DNA, the CDR3 is TGTGCCAGCAGACTGGGACAGGGCAACTATGGCTACACCTTC. This codes for CASRLGQGNYGYTF.

This clone was seen just once. This chain links TRBV13 with TRBJ2-7, with 8 bases identical to TRBD1. The length of the CDR3 is 15 residues. Per the germline V gene, CDR1 is PRHDT and CDR2 is FYEKMQ (reference sequence). With 4 bases clipped from V and 3 bases from J, the junction kept 8 bases outside the gene matches. This chain's CDR3 is CASSWTGSSGYEQYF. CDR3 in DNA: TGTGCCAGCAGCTGGACAGGGTCGTCAGGCTACGAGCAGTACTTC.

The chain links TRBV5-6 to TRBJ1-3; D is ambiguous. The germline V gene encodes CDR1 SGHDT and CDR2 YYEEEE. The CDR3 contains 11 residues. Trimming cost V 7 bases and J 2 bases, with 4 bases left between them. The CDR3 nucleotides read TGTGCCAGCTCCACTGGAAACACCATATATTTT. Translating gives CASSTGNTIYF.

V is TRBV14 and J is TRBJ1-5; a possible D gene is TRBD1 (5 bases). Germline-derived CDR1 and CDR2 are SGHDN and FVKESK. V lost 0 bases and J 6 bases, leaving 6 bases between the germline ends. There are 13 residues in the CDR3. The CDR3 loop reads CASSQDQGQPQHF. DNA of the CDR3: TGTGCCAGCAGCCAAGATCAGGGTCAGCCCCAGCATTTT.

The V and J genes are TRBV18 and TRBJ2-5; TRBD1 is a possible D gene (6 bases). V gave up 8 bases and J gave up 2 bases, with 12 bases separating them. Germline CDR1 KGHSH, CDR2 LQKENI. This CDR3 has 13 residues. The CDR3 bases are TGTGCCAGCCAACCGGGACAACAAGAGACCCAGTACTTC. Protein sequence: CASQPGQQETQYF.

The V and J genes are TRBV7-9 and TRBJ1-3, with unresolved D. This CDR3 has 15 amino acids. CDR1 and CDR2 from the germline V gene are SEHNR and FQNEAQ (reference sequence). Trimming pared 4 bases from V and 0 bases from J, leaving 10 bases between. In DNA form, the CDR3 reads TGTGCCAGCAGCTCACGACGGGACTCTGGAAACACCATATATTTT. This encodes CASSSRRDSGNTIYF.

J is TRBJ2-1 and V is TRBV2, with 14 bases that match TRBD2. Trimming took 6 bases from V and 2 from J; bases not matched to a gene: 6. Germline assignment: CDR1 SNHLY and CDR2 FYNNEI. The CDR3 runs 17 residues. DNA for the CDR3: TGTGCCAGCAGAGGGACTAGCGGGGGCCTTACCTACAATGAGCAGTTCTTC. Translated, it gives CASRGTSGGLTYNEQFF.

This chain links TRBV12-5 with TRBJ2-5, with TRBD2 matching 8 bases. In germline, CDR1 is LGHNT, CDR2 FRNRAP. The CDR3 is 15 amino acids. The trim removed 6 bases at V and 2 bases at J, leaving 8 bases unmatched. CDR3 sequence (DNA): TGTGCTAGTGGGGTAGCGGGGCTAATACAAGAGACCCAGTACTTC. Its translation is CASGVAGLIQETQYF.

Concerning this clone itself: A much larger clone lies one base from this, so it may be a read error. The chain combines TRBV12-3 or TRBV12-4 with TRBJ1-1; no clear D gene. The V end lost 5 bases, the J end lost 1 base, and 5 bases lay between the germline ends. CDR3 length: 12 residues. CDR3: CASSPGNTEAFF. The CDR3 DNA follows: TGTGCCAGCAGTCCAGGGAACACTGAAGCTTTCTTT.

The chain is built from TRBV11-2 and TRBJ2-7; 10 bases align to TRBD1. V shed 3 bases and J 4 bases; nucleotides not matched to a gene: 3. Looked up from germline, CDR1 is SGHAT and CDR2 is FQNNGV. The CDR3 loop spans 14 amino acids. The chain's CDR3 is CASSLGTGEYEQYF. The CDR3 DNA reads TGTGCCAGCAGCTTGGGGACAGGGGAATACGAGCAGTACTTC.

V and J are TRBV27 and TRBJ2-2; no reliable D call. V lost 8 bases to trimming and J lost 0 bases, with 13 bases between them. Germline V gives CDR1 MNHEY, CDR2 SMNVEV (reference sequence). The CDR3 has 15 amino acids. The CDR3 region has the DNA TGTGCCAGCCGACACCTGTTGTCGAACACCGGGGAGCTGTTTTTT. It translates to CASRHLLSNTGELFF.

The chain couples TRBV27 to TRBJ1-1; possibly TRBD1 for D (5 bases). Germline V gene sequence: CDR1 MNHEY, CDR2 SMNVEV (reference sequence). This CDR3 has 14 residues. Trimming stripped 6 bases from V and 6 bases from J, with 17 bases between. The CDR3 reads CASRVGGTVAEAFF. The CDR3 region has the DNA TGTGCCAGCAGGGTTGGAGGGACGGTCGCTGAAGCTTTCTTT.

The V and J genes are TRBV19 and TRBJ2-7, with 12 positions matching TRBD1. Germline V gene data show CDR1 as LNHDA and CDR2 as SQIVND (reference sequence). The CDR3 is 15 residues long. V was clipped by 6 bases and J by 7 bases; unmatched bases: 10. In nucleotides, the CDR3 is TGTGCCAGTAGCCTACTAGGGACAGGGGGCGGTGAGCAGTACTTC. Its protein product is CASSLLGTGGGEQYF.

The chain employs TRBV18 and TRBJ2-2, with 11 bases aligning to TRBD2. Germline V lookup: CDR1 KGHSH, CDR2 LQKENI. This CDR3 has 15 residues. The junction had 1 base not matched to a gene; V was cut back by 3 bases and J by 4 bases. CDR3 loop: CASSPGTSGTGELFF. CDR3 coding DNA: TGTGCCAGCTCACCTGGGACTAGCGGCACCGGGGAGCTGTTTTTT.

Remarks on this clone: Other nucleotide sequences from this sample produce the same CDR3. This rearrangement joins TRBV11-2 to TRBJ1-6; 8 bases agree with TRBD1. The germline gives CDR1 SGHAT, CDR2 FQNNGV. The CDR3 has 14 amino acids. V lost 4 bases to trimming and J lost 5 bases; unmatched junction nucleotides: 1. CDR3 coding DNA: TGTGCCAGCAGCTACAGGGGGAATAATTCACCCCTCCACTTT. It encodes CASSYRGNNSPLHF.

Points on this clone: The sample has other DNA sequences that encode this CDR3 too. The rearrangement links TRBV19 to TRBJ1-5, with D unclear. Trimming stripped 8 bases from V and 6 bases from J, with 11 bases between. CDR1 is LNHDA, CDR2 SQIVND, per germline (reference sequence). There are 12 residues in the CDR3. CDR3 in DNA: TGTGCCAGTCGGACGGGGAGTCAGCCCCAGCATTTT. It codes for CASRTGSQPQHF.

The V and J genes are TRBV9 and TRBJ1-1, with a tentative D call TRBD1 (6 bases). The CDR3 is made up of 16 amino acids. The V and J ends lost 0 bases and 4 bases respectively, with 16 bases between them. CDR1 SGDLS and CDR2 YYNGEE come from the germline V gene. DNA for the CDR3: TGTGCCAGCAGCGTAGAGCCAGGGGTAGGTGTCACTGAAGCTTTCTTT. It translates to CASSVEPGVGVTEAFF.

This chain joins TRBV7-8 and TRBJ1-1, with TRBD1 identical over 7 bases. V dropped 1 base and J dropped 6; count of bases not matched to a gene: 5. This CDR3 is built from 14 residues. CDR1 and CDR2 (germline): SGHVS, FQNEAQ. As DNA, the CDR3 is TGTGCCAGCAGCTTAGGCAGGGGGAGCGCTGAAGCTTTCTTT. Its protein product is CASSLGRGSAEAFF.

This chain joins TRBV7-7 and TRBJ2-5, with D perhaps TRBD2 (5 bases). Germline-derived CDR1 and CDR2 are SSHAT and FNYEAQ (reference sequence). Trimming took off 1 base at V and 8 bases at J, with 14 bases between the two ends. The CDR3 contains 14 residues. The CDR3 here is CASSLGLAGGTQYF. DNA of the CDR3: TGTGCCAGCAGCTTAGGGCTAGCCGGAGGAACCCAGTACTTC.

This sequence joins TRBV5-4 and TRBJ2-5, with 9 bases identical to TRBD1. The CDR3 runs 17 residues. The germline gives CDR1 SGHNT, CDR2 YYREEE (reference sequence). V lost 4 bases to trimming and J lost 1 base; unmatched junction nucleotides: 11. CDR3 amino acids: CASSNGQGTWGQETQYF. DNA for the CDR3: TGTGCCAGCAGCAACGGACAGGGGACTTGGGGCCAAGAGACCCAGTACTTC.

The V and J genes are TRBV3-1 (or the pseudogene TRBV3-2) and TRBJ2-5; 14 nucleotides agree with TRBD2. The V gene's germline CDR1 is LGHDT and CDR2 YNNKEL (reference sequence). The CDR3 has 16 amino acids. Losses at the gene ends were 6 bases for V and 4 bases for J; bases not matched to a gene: 7. The CDR3 nucleotides are TGTGCCAGCAGTCGTGGGACTAGCGGGGGCGGAGAGACCCAGTACTTC. Amino acid sequence: CASSRGTSGGGETQYF.

This rearrangement joins TRBV6-5 to TRBJ2-3; 13 bases match TRBD2. The CDR3 loop spans 15 amino acids. Germline CDR1 MNHEY, CDR2 SVGAGI. The V segment lost 6 bases and the J segment 2 bases; nucleotides outside the gene matches: 2. The CDR3 sequence: CASRGTSGATDTQYF. CDR3 nucleotide sequence: TGTGCCAGCAGGGGGACTAGCGGGGCCACAGATACGCAGTATTTT.

This rearrangement joins TRBV11-2 to TRBJ2-1; TRBD1 agrees at 7 bases. CDR3 length: 15 amino acids. The junction had 7 bases not matched to a gene; V was cut back by 5 bases and J by 3 bases. From germline, CDR1 is SGHAT and CDR2 FQNNGV. In DNA form, the CDR3 reads TGTGCCAGCAGCGATGTGAGGGGGCGCTACAATGAGCAGTTCTTC. It specifies CASSDVRGRYNEQFF.

This rearrangement joins TRBV7-9 to TRBJ2-7; D is possibly TRBD1 (5 bases). The CDR3 extends over 14 amino acids. Germline loops: CDR1 SEHNR, CDR2 FQNEAQ (reference sequence). The germline V and J ends were trimmed by 5 bases and 3 bases, with 14 bases remaining between them. For the CDR3, the DNA is TGTGCCAGCAGCACGGACACCCCCTACTACGAGCAGTACTTC. Protein sequence: CASSTDTPYYEQYF.

The chain joins TRBV24-1 to TRBJ2-7, with 11 bases identical to TRBD1. Germline assignment: CDR1 KGHDR and CDR2 SFDVKD. The CDR3 runs 16 residues. J was trimmed by 4 bases and V by 7 bases; bases with no gene match: 11. The CDR3 protein is CATSRPRTGGSYEQYF. The CDR3 nucleotides read TGTGCCACCAGCCGACCTCGGACAGGGGGCAGTTACGAGCAGTACTTC.

The chain employs TRBV4-2 and TRBJ1-4; possibly TRBD1 for D (5 bases). Trimming took 3 bases from V and 7 from J, leaving 12 bases between them. The germline gives CDR1 LGHNA, CDR2 YNFKEQ. The CDR3 spans 14 residues. For the CDR3, the DNA is TGTGCCAGCAGCCACCCCCGACAGTCTGAAAAACTGTTTTTT. Its protein product is CASSHPRQSEKLFF.